This T cell receptor (beta chain) is drawn from a study of blood T cell repertoires in COVID-19. Looking at the study overall: Both acute and convalescent COVID-19 samples were obtained from the United States, Italy and Spain.

TCRdb's copy holds only in-frame clones and misses some; the assay was immunoSEQ multiplex PCR. The table includes around 300,000 clones, 70% to 90% detected once. This CDR3 comprises 15 residues. Per the germline V gene, CDR1 is SEHNR and CDR2 is FQNEAQ (reference sequence). The V end lost 3 bases, the J end lost 0 bases, and 6 bases lay between the germline ends. This sequence joins TRBV7-9 and TRBJ1-6; D gene unclear. This sequence originates from a woman aged 25-40 years who had recovered from COVID-19. Sequencing used PBMCs or T cells enriched from blood (not recorded which). The CDR3 nucleotides read TGTGCCAGCAGCTTTGAGAGCTCCTATAATTCACCCCTCCACTTT. Its translation: CASSFESSYNSPLHF.